The 21 T cell receptor beta chains presented below share a single source sample, sequenced in a study of blood T cell repertoires in COVID-19. The data were produced by immunoSEQ multiplex PCR, yet TCRdb's version contains in-frame clones alone and is incomplete. Of around 230,000 clones listed, about 85% were seen once; the top ten hold just over 7%. The sequenced sample consisted of peripheral blood. The origin of the receptors is a man between 60 and 75 years old who had recovered from COVID-19.

The chain couples TRBV5-1 to TRBJ1-3; perhaps TRBD1 as D (5 bases). The germline V gene encodes CDR1 SGHRS and CDR2 YFSETQ. V lost 7 bases and J lost 4, with 15 bases in between. There are 14 residues in the CDR3. For the CDR3, the DNA is TGCGCCAGCGGCCGGGAGGGGCTCGGAAACACCATATATTTT. Protein product: CASGREGLGNTIYF.

The J gene is TRBJ1-2, the V gene TRBV19, with TRBD1 identical over 9 bases. Unmatched junction bases numbered 9, after V lost 2 bases and J lost 8 bases. Germline V gives CDR1 LNHDA, CDR2 SQIVND (reference sequence). The CDR3 sequence is 15 residues long. The CDR3 sequence is CASSISGTGPLGYTF. DNA for the CDR3: TGTGCCAGTAGTATATCCGGGACAGGGCCTCTGGGCTACACCTTC.

This clone has a handful of counts. The V and J genes are TRBV6-1 and TRBJ2-7, with D perhaps matching TRBD1 (5 bases). This CDR3 has 13 residues. CDR1 is MNHNS, CDR2 SASEGT, per germline. Trimming pared 0 bases from V and 6 bases from J, leaving 9 bases between. DNA of the CDR3: TGTGCCAGCAGTGAAGCGGGAAGGGGCGAGCAGTACGTC. This translates into CASSEAGRGEQYV.

This chain links TRBV2 with TRBJ1-3; D call uncertain. Trimming took off 3 bases at V and 2 bases at J, with 11 bases between the two ends. This CDR3 spans 15 amino acids. Per the germline V gene, CDR1 is SNHLY and CDR2 is FYNNEI. The CDR3 loop is CASSDIGETGNTIYF. The CDR3 nucleotides read TGTGCCAGCAGTGATATCGGGGAAACTGGAAACACCATATATTTT.

This sequence joins TRBV5-1 and TRBJ2-5, with a tentative D call TRBD2 (6 bases). CDR3 length: 15 amino acids. CDR1 is SGHRS and CDR2 is YFSETQ in the germline V gene. Trimming left V 0 bases short and J 1 base short, with 10 bases between. The CDR3 DNA sequence: TGCGCCAGCAGCTTGGCCGGGGAGGTCCAAGAGACCCAGTACTTC. It is translated as CASSLAGEVQETQYF.

Regarding this clone: Different DNA sequences within this sample yield the same CDR3. V gene TRBV18 combines with J gene TRBJ1-1; D is possibly TRBD1 (6 bases). CDR1 is KGHSH, CDR2 LQKENI, per germline. CDR3 length: 16 amino acids. V lost 0 bases and J lost 4, with 15 bases in between. This CDR3 is CASSPPSRGRGTEAFF. The CDR3 DNA follows: TGTGCCAGCTCACCACCGTCCAGGGGAAGAGGCACTGAAGCTTTCTTT.

This clone appeared once. The chain couples TRBV9 to TRBJ2-1, with 8 bases lining up with TRBD2. The ends lost 6 bases at V and 6 bases at J; junction bases unmatched: 11. The length of the CDR3 is 15 residues. CDR1 is SGDLS, CDR2 YYNGEE, per germline. The CDR3 loop reads CASTPRLAGINEQFF. As DNA, the CDR3 is TGTGCCAGCACCCCCAGATTAGCGGGGATCAATGAGCAGTTCTTC.

The chain is built from TRBV18 and TRBJ1-2; maybe TRBD1 (6 bases). Germline assignment: CDR1 KGHSH and CDR2 LQKENI. This CDR3 contains 16 residues. The V gene lost 5 bases and the J gene lost 0 bases, with 16 bases spanning the gap. The CDR3 region is CASSSSRTAANYGYTF. The CDR3 DNA reads as TGTGCCAGCTCATCGTCCCGGACAGCAGCTAACTATGGCTACACCTTC.

V gene TRBV9 combines with J gene TRBJ2-1, with TRBD1 as a possible D gene (7 bases). Per the germline V gene, CDR1 is SGDLS and CDR2 is YYNGEE. Between the trimmed V and J ends, which lost 0 bases and 3 bases, there was a span of 28 bases. The CDR3 runs 21 residues. CDR3 DNA sequence: TGTGCCAGCAGCGTAGCTACGGCAGGGGGGACCTGGACAAAGATCTACAATGAGCAGTTCTTC. Protein sequence: CASSVATAGGTWTKIYNEQFF.

The CDR3 DNA follows: TGTGCCAGCAGGAGGGAGGGATCTGGGGAGCAGTACGTC. Translating gives CASRREGSGEQYV. The chain couples TRBV6-5 to TRBJ2-7; 7 positions match TRBD2. V dropped 6 bases and J dropped 7; count of bases not matched to a gene: 9. Germline V gene lookup returns CDR1 MNHEY and CDR2 SVGAGI. The CDR3 covers 13 residues.

V is TRBV28 and J is TRBJ2-3, with 7 bases matching TRBD2. Per the germline V gene, CDR1 is MDHEN and CDR2 is SYDVKM. This CDR3 region has 15 residues. V lost 7 bases and J lost 4; bases outside the gene matches: 11. CDR3 nucleotide sequence: TGTGCCAGCATGAGGGACTATTCTGGCTCAGATACGCAGTATTTT. Its translation: CASMRDYSGSDTQYF.

This clone came up once. The rearrangement links TRBV9 to TRBJ2-3; 10 bases align to TRBD2. Losses at the gene ends were 0 bases for V and 7 bases for J; bases not matched to a gene: 5. The CDR3 has 15 residues. CDR1 is SGDLS, CDR2 YYNGEE, per germline. DNA of the CDR3: TGTGCCAGCAGCGTAGTCAGCGGGGGGGTGAATACGCAGTATTTT. It codes for CASSVVSGGVNTQYF. Looking up the rest from reference TRBV9 and TRBJ2-3 gives the full variable domain: DSGVTQTPKHLITATGQRVTLRCSPRSGDLSVYWYQQSLDQGLQFLIQYYNGEERAKGNILERFSAQQFPDLHSELNLSSLELGDSALYFCASSVVSGGVNTQYFGPGTRLTVL.

The chain couples TRBV5-1 to TRBJ1-3, with D unresolved. The V gene lost 1 base and the J gene lost 4 bases, with 9 bases spanning the gap. Germline V gene sequence: CDR1 SGHRS, CDR2 YFSETQ. CDR3 size: 14 residues. The CDR3 DNA follows: TGCGCCAGCAGCTTGCGGTCATCAGGAAACACCATATATTTT. As protein: CASSLRSSGNTIYF. Full variable domain (rest looked up from reference TRBV5-1 and TRBJ1-3): KAGVTQTPRYLIKTRGQQVTLSCSPISGHRSVSWYQQTPGQGLQFLFEYFSETQRNKGNFPGRFSGRQFSNSRSEMNVSTLELGDSALYLCASSLRSSGNTIYFGEGSWLTVV.

The table lists this clone with a count of one. The chain employs TRBV24-1 and TRBJ2-4, with D possibly being TRBD1 (5 bases). This CDR3 spans 19 amino acids. With 3 bases removed from V and 0 bases from J, the gap between germline ends came to 20 bases. The germline gives CDR1 KGHDR, CDR2 SFDVKD. The CDR3 protein is CATSDLTRTPYIAKNIQYF. CDR3 nucleotide sequence: TGTGCCACCAGTGATCTCACCCGGACACCCTACATAGCCAAAAACATTCAGTACTTC.

The gene calls are TRBV30 and TRBJ1-2; D possibly corresponds to TRBD1 (6 bases). V gave up 3 bases and J gave up 3 bases, with 14 bases separating them. From germline, CDR1 is GTSNPN and CDR2 SVGIG (reference sequence). CDR3 size: 14 residues. The CDR3 here is CAWRRTGLDYGYTF. The CDR3 nucleotides are TGTGCCTGGAGGCGAACAGGGTTGGACTATGGCTACACCTTC.

The genes are TRBV11-1 and TRBJ2-4, with unresolved D. V lost 6 bases, J lost 3 bases, and 12 bases lay in between. Germline assignment: CDR1 SGHAT and CDR2 FQDESV (reference sequence). This CDR3 is 14 amino acids long. The CDR3 reads CASSFTPGKNIQYF. The CDR3, as DNA: TGTGCCAGCAGTTTTACCCCCGGCAAAAACATTCAGTACTTC.

The chain carries TRBV6-5 and TRBJ2-5, with 10 bases lining up with TRBD1. This CDR3 region has 16 residues. V shed 0 bases, J shed 5 bases, and the junction held 6 bases outside the gene matches. The germline gives CDR1 MNHEY, CDR2 SVGAGI. The CDR3 sequence: CASSYSTGGSGETQYF. For the CDR3, the DNA is TGTGCCAGCAGTTACTCGACAGGGGGCAGTGGGGAGACCCAGTACTTC.

The chain is built from TRBV11-1 and TRBJ1-1; D is uncertain. The CDR3 has 16 residues. V shed 4 bases and J shed 1 base, with 16 bases lying between them. Germline CDR1 reads SGHAT; CDR2 reads FQDESV (reference sequence). In nucleotides, the CDR3 is TGTGCCAGCAGCTCCCAGCCGGAGAAAGGGAACACTGAAGCTTTCTTT. It yields the protein CASSSQPEKGNTEAFF.

The chain is built from TRBV7-9 and TRBJ1-6; no reliable D call. V gave up 4 bases and J gave up 1 base, with 20 bases separating them. The CDR3 consists of 19 residues. Per germline, CDR1 SEHNR and CDR2 FQNEAQ (reference sequence). The CDR3 nucleotides read TGTGCCAGCAGCTCCCCGGGAGGGAAAAATGGATCCTATAATTCACCCCTCCACTTT. This gives the protein CASSSPGGKNGSYNSPLHF.

The chain recombines TRBV30 with TRBJ1-5; tentative D call: TRBD1 (6 bases). The germline V and J ends were trimmed by 1 base and 0 bases, with 10 bases remaining between them. The CDR3 is 15 amino acids. Germline V lookup: CDR1 GTSNPN, CDR2 SVGIG (reference sequence). CDR3 loop: CAWSEGHLSNQPQHF. The CDR3 DNA is TGTGCCTGGAGTGAGGGACACCTTAGCAATCAGCCCCAGCATTTT. The whole variable domain, filled in from reference TRBV30 and TRBJ1-5, reads SQTIHQWPATLVQPVGSPLSLECTVEGTSNPNLYWYRQAAGRGLQLLFYSVGIGQISSEVPQNLSASRPQDRQFILSSKKLLLSDSGFYLCAWSEGHLSNQPQHFGDGTRLSIL.

The chain recombines TRBV13 with TRBJ1-1; no definite D call. The CDR3 has 15 residues. Germline CDR1 reads PRHDT; CDR2 reads FYEKMQ (reference sequence). V shed 5 bases and J shed 4 bases, with 17 bases lying between them. CDR3 coding DNA: TGTGCCAGCAGCCCCCCCAGGTCGGAGGGCACTGAAGCTTTCTTT. Residues: CASSPPRSEGTEAFF.